Each of the 20 T cell receptor beta chains below was sequenced from the same sample in a study of T cell repertoires in cytomegalovirus infection. In TCRdb, the reads were re-called with MiXCR into one record per CDR3 protein. The repertoire holds more than 250,000 distinct CDR3 sequences, with around 13% as singletons. Sequencing was done on a sample of PBMCs. The receptors here all came from a human donor in good health (CMV status not recorded). Some clones in this sample may be carry-over from other donors' samples.

This clonotype was seen at least ten times. For the CDR3, the DNA is TGTGCCAGCAGTTCTCTCGGGGCCAATGAGCAGTTCTTC. Encoded protein: CASSSLGANEQFF. The rearrangement uses TRBV12-3 or TRBV12-4 and TRBJ2-1; possibly TRBD1 or TRBD2 for D (5 bases each). V lost 4 bases and J 6 bases, leaving 10 bases between the germline ends. The CDR3 contains 13 residues.

This sequence joins TRBV29-1 and TRBJ2-2, with no clear D. From germline, CDR1 is SQVTM and CDR2 ANQGSEA. Trimming removed 5 bases at V and 3 bases at J, with 7 bases between. This CDR3 has 12 amino acids. CDR3 amino acids: CSVWSDTGELFF. In DNA, the CDR3 is TGCAGCGTTTGGAGTGACACCGGGGAGCTGTTTTTT.

In this sample, this clonotype turned up many times. The rearrangement uses TRBV7-6 and TRBJ2-3; tentative D call: TRBD2 (6 bases). Germline-derived CDR1 and CDR2 are SGHVS and FNYEAQ. The V end lost 1 base, the J end lost 1 base, and 12 bases lay between the germline ends. The CDR3 has 16 residues. CDR3 DNA sequence: TGTGCCAGCAGCTTAGTCTCGGGGGTGGGCACAGATACGCAGTATTTT. Its translation is CASSLVSGVGTDTQYF.

The rearrangement uses TRBV20-1 and TRBJ2-3, with 11 positions matching TRBD2. Per the germline V gene, CDR1 is DFQATT and CDR2 is SNEGSKA (reference sequence). Trimming took 6 bases from V and 1 from J; bases not matched to a gene: 3. This CDR3 has 14 amino acids. In DNA, the CDR3 is TGCAGTGCCAGTAGCGGGGGGGGCACAGATACGCAGTATTTT. Encoded protein: CSASSGGGTDTQYF.

Only a few counts were recorded for this clonotype. The V gene is TRBV19, the J gene TRBJ2-3; 15 bases are a match to TRBD2. CDR1 LNHDA and CDR2 SQIVND come from the germline V gene (reference sequence). This CDR3 has 18 amino acids. V lost 4 bases and J lost 4; bases outside the gene matches: 9. CDR3 residues: CASSTREGLAGGADTQYF. In nucleotides, the CDR3 is TGTGCCAGTAGTACCCGCGAGGGACTAGCGGGAGGAGCAGATACGCAGTATTTT.

This clonotype has only a few counts. V gene TRBV29-1 combines with J gene TRBJ1-2; 11 bases agree with TRBD1. CDR1 and CDR2 (germline): SQVTM, ANQGSEA. The V segment lost 6 bases and the J segment 4 bases; nucleotides outside the gene matches: 7. The CDR3 consists of 14 residues. For the CDR3, the DNA is TGCAGCGTCGCGGACAGGGGGCGCTTCTATGGCTACACCTTC. Protein sequence: CSVADRGRFYGYTF. Based on the CDR3 plus reference TRBV29-1 and TRBJ1-2, the full variable domain is SAVISQKPSRDICQRGTSLTIQCQVDSQVTMMFWYRQQPGQSLTLIATANQGSEATYESGFVIDKFPISRPNLTFSTLTVSNMSPEDSSIYLCSVADRGRFYGYTFGSGTRLTVV.

This clonotype occurred a few times. V gene TRBV11-2 combines with J gene TRBJ2-3, with 8 positions matching TRBD2. This CDR3 region has 17 residues. In germline, CDR1 is SGHAT, CDR2 FQNNGV. After removal of 1 base from V and 8 bases from J, the junction contained 14 bases not matched to a gene. CDR3 bases: TGTGCCAGCAGCTTAGGAGTCGGGAGGGCCCCCACGGTTACGCAGTATTTT. As protein: CASSLGVGRAPTVTQYF.

There are a few counts of this clonotype. The chain couples TRBV6-5 to TRBJ1-5, with 9 bases identical to TRBD1. The CDR3 sequence is 13 residues long. The V segment lost 5 bases and the J segment 11 bases; nucleotides outside the gene matches: 7. Germline V lookup: CDR1 MNHEY, CDR2 SVGAGI. In nucleotides, the CDR3 is TGTGCCAGCAGTACGGGACAGGGACTGGCCCAGCATTTT. It translates to CASSTGQGLAQHF.

CDR3 in amino acids: CATRRGEETQYF. CDR3 in DNA: TGTGCCACCCGCCGTGGGGAAGAGACCCAGTACTTC. The genes are TRBV10-3 and TRBJ2-5; D not resolved. The CDR3 length is 12 residues. The germline V and J ends were trimmed by 10 bases and 3 bases, with 12 bases remaining between them. From germline, CDR1 is ENHRY and CDR2 SYGVKD.

This clonotype was recorded many times. The chain couples TRBV6-4 to TRBJ2-3, with 10 nucleotides matching TRBD2. J gave up 1 base and V 4 bases, and 2 bases lay outside the gene matches. Germline V lookup: CDR1 MRHNA, CDR2 SNTAGT. CDR3 size: 15 residues. CDR3 amino acids: CASSVTSGGTDTQYF. DNA for the CDR3: TGTGCCAGCAGTGTTACTAGCGGGGGCACAGATACGCAGTATTTT.

This clonotype was seen more than once but under ten times. The V gene is TRBV29-1, the J gene TRBJ2-1; no firm D call. The CDR3 has 11 amino acids. CDR1 is SQVTM and CDR2 is ANQGSEA in the germline V gene. Trimming took 1 base from V and 9 from J, leaving 7 bases between them. CDR3 nucleotide sequence: TGCAGCGTTGAAGTGCAAGGTGAGCAGTTCTTC. It yields the protein CSVEVQGEQFF.

This clonotype was observed at least ten times. The gene calls are TRBV20-1 and TRBJ1-3; D unclear. The germline V and J ends were trimmed by 6 bases and 0 bases, with 12 bases remaining between them. Germline loops: CDR1 DFQATT, CDR2 SNEGSKA (reference sequence). This CDR3 region has 14 residues. CDR3 coding DNA: TGCAGTGCGGCGACTCCCCACTCTGGAAACACCATATATTTT. This codes for CSAATPHSGNTIYF.

This clonotype was recorded many times. V is TRBV28 and J is TRBJ1-1; D possibly corresponds to TRBD1 (5 bases). CDR1 is MDHEN and CDR2 is SYDVKM in the germline V gene. The ends were cut back, 5 bases at V and 5 bases at J, with 21 bases in the middle. CDR3 length: 16 residues. The CDR3 loop is CASSPGRSGGGTEAFF. CDR3 nucleotides: TGTGCCAGCAGTCCTGGCCGGAGCGGGGGGGGAACTGAAGCTTTCTTT.

This clonotype was counted only a few times. V is TRBV29-1 and J is TRBJ2-3, with a weak D call TRBD1 (5 bases). This CDR3 is built from 11 residues. V was shortened by 6 bases and J by 6 bases, with 10 bases between the two germline ends. Looked up from germline, CDR1 is SQVTM and CDR2 is ANQGSEA. The CDR3 region is CSVQGGDTQYF. The CDR3 DNA is TGCAGCGTCCAGGGTGGGGATACGCAGTATTTT.

This chain joins TRBV6-2 or TRBV6-3 and TRBJ2-4; a weak D match, TRBD2 (6 bases). V was trimmed by 7 bases and J by 3 bases, leaving 19 bases between them. CDR3 size: 16 residues. Germline CDR1 reads MNHEY; CDR2 reads SVGEGT. This CDR3 reads CASTNSPAGGKNIQYF. DNA for the CDR3: TGTGCCAGCACTAACTCACCAGCGGGCGGCAAAAACATTCAGTACTTC.

This chain joins TRBV7-2 and TRBJ2-3; 14 nucleotides align to TRBD2. Germline V gives CDR1 SGHTA, CDR2 FQGNSA. The trim removed 4 bases at V and 6 bases at J, leaving 12 bases unmatched. The CDR3 extends over 18 amino acids. The CDR3 DNA reads TGTGCCAGCAGCTCTAATCGACTAGCGGGGGGGGGTGGGGATACGCAGTATTTT. Translation gives CASSSNRLAGGGGDTQYF.

This clonotype appeared many times. The CDR3 sequence is CASSMDSEGTQYF. CDR3 bases: TGTGCCAGCAGCATGGACTCAGAGGGGACCCAGTACTTC. The V gene is TRBV7-3, the J gene TRBJ2-5; TRBD2 is a possible D gene (5 bases). V was shortened by 5 bases and J by 7 bases, with 14 bases between the two germline ends. The germline V gene encodes CDR1 SGHTA and CDR2 FQGTGA. This CDR3 contains 13 residues.

The V call is TRBV3-1, the J call TRBJ1-2; D is undetermined. Trimming cost V 3 bases and J 5 bases, with 4 bases left between them. This CDR3 has 11 residues. CDR1 and CDR2 (germline): LGHDT, YNNKEL (reference sequence). CDR3 sequence: CASSHQYGYTF. In nucleotides, the CDR3 is TGTGCCAGCAGCCACCAATATGGCTACACCTTC.

At least ten counts were recorded for this clonotype. The rearrangement links TRBV7-8 to TRBJ2-4; tentative D call: TRBD1 (5 bases). Germline CDR1 and CDR2: SGHVS and FQNEAQ. This CDR3 has 14 residues. Trimming took off 5 bases at V and 4 bases at J, with 12 bases between the two ends. This chain's CDR3 is CASSTRTPKNIQYF. In nucleotides, the CDR3 is TGTGCCAGCAGCACACGGACACCAAAAAACATTCAGTACTTC.

The table lists this clonotype with a few counts. The V and J genes are TRBV4-2 and TRBJ2-3; 10 nucleotides align to TRBD2. The CDR3 runs to 17 residues. V shed 0 bases, J shed 4 bases, and the junction held 7 bases outside the gene matches. Germline assignment: CDR1 LGHNA and CDR2 YNFKEQ. The CDR3 DNA reads TGTGCCAGCAGCCAAGAAGGAGTAGCGGGAGGCCCAGATACGCAGTATTTT. Translated, it gives CASSQEGVAGGPDTQYF.